This is a list of T cell receptor beta chains from one sample in a study of identical twins. TCRdb recomputed calls from the 5' RACE reads with MiXCR, one row per CDR3 protein. The sample records around 670,000 distinct CDR3 sequences, around 6.1% being singletons. What was sequenced was naive T cells sorted from blood. Receptors were obtained from a man aged 18 to 35 in good health. Both conserved end residues are part of each CDR3. Each record gives: D gene, clone size, V gene, J gene, CDR3 protein, CDR3 DNA. The D gene is left open where the match is weak. Where a row states a size, it is once, few, many or the class of an expanded clone; other rows omit it.

d_gene: NA
abundance: NA
v_gene: TRBV20-1
j_gene: TRBJ2-3
CDR3aa: CSACREYAPDTQYF
CDR3nt: TGCAGTGCCTGTCGGGAGTACGCCCCAGATACGCAGTATTTT

d_gene: NA
abundance: many
v_gene: TRBV4-3
j_gene: TRBJ2-2
CDR3aa: CASSQDSGPNTGELFF
CDR3nt: TGCGCCAGCAGCCAAGATAGCGGTCCGAACACCGGGGAGCTGTTTTTT

d_gene: NA
abundance: few
v_gene: TRBV27
j_gene: TRBJ2-5
CDR3aa: CASSFLTDTAETQYF
CDR3nt: TGTGCCAGCAGTTTCCTGACGGACACGGCCGAGACCCAGTACTTC

d_gene: NA
abundance: few
v_gene: TRBV12-3/TRBV12-4
j_gene: TRBJ2-1
CDR3aa: CASSLVVTDNEQFF
CDR3nt: TGTGCCAGCAGTTTAGTGGTGACAGACAATGAGCAGTTCTTC

d_gene: NA
abundance: many
v_gene: TRBV5-1
j_gene: TRBJ2-2
CDR3aa: CASSLAEGIGELFF
CDR3nt: TGCGCCAGCAGCTTGGCCGAGGGTATCGGGGAGCTGTTTTTT

d_gene: TRBD2
abundance: NA
v_gene: TRBV5-1
j_gene: TRBJ2-5
CDR3aa: CASSKDTSGREETQYF
CDR3nt: TGCGCCAGCAGCAAGGACACTAGCGGGAGGGAGGAGACCCAGTACTTC

d_gene: NA
abundance: few
v_gene: TRBV11-2
j_gene: TRBJ1-1
CDR3aa: CASSLGPFPGTVSVDGTEAFF
CDR3nt: TGTGCCAGCAGCTTAGGACCCTTCCCCGGGACGGTTTCGGTTGATGGCACTGAAGCTTTCTTT

d_gene: TRBD2
abundance: few
v_gene: TRBV18
j_gene: TRBJ2-1
CDR3aa: CASSPIAGGTYAQFF
CDR3nt: TGTGCCAGCTCACCAATAGCGGGGGGAACCTACGCGCAGTTCTTC

d_gene: NA
abundance: many
v_gene: TRBV7-9
j_gene: TRBJ2-1
CDR3aa: CASSFEGGSLFF
CDR3nt: TGTGCCAGCAGCTTTGAGGGGGGATCGCTGTTCTTC

d_gene: NA
abundance: NA
v_gene: TRBV5-5
j_gene: TRBJ2-3
CDR3aa: CASSDNRDSPGTDTQYF
CDR3nt: TGTGCCAGCAGCGATAACAGGGACTCCCCGGGCACAGATACGCAGTATTTT

d_gene: NA
abundance: few
v_gene: TRBV20-1
j_gene: TRBJ2-4
CDR3aa: CSAETSGDIQYF
CDR3nt: TGCAGTGCCGAAACTTCAGGGGACATTCAGTACTTC

d_gene: TRBD2
abundance: many
v_gene: TRBV7-8
j_gene: TRBJ2-1
CDR3aa: CASSLSPIGAGGDEQFF
CDR3nt: TGTGCCAGCAGCTTATCCCCCATTGGAGCGGGAGGCGATGAGCAGTTCTTC

d_gene: TRBD2
abundance: many
v_gene: TRBV12-3/TRBV12-4
j_gene: TRBJ2-1
CDR3aa: CASRVRLAPRGNNEQFF
CDR3nt: TGTGCCAGCAGAGTGAGACTAGCGCCCCGAGGCAACAATGAGCAGTTCTTC

d_gene: TRBD2
abundance: NA
v_gene: TRBV27
j_gene: TRBJ2-4
CDR3aa: CASSLFASGRAKNIQYF
CDR3nt: TGTGCCAGCAGTTTATTTGCCAGCGGGAGGGCCAAAAACATTCAGTACTTC

d_gene: NA
abundance: many
v_gene: TRBV10-3
j_gene: TRBJ2-1
CDR3aa: CAISINNEQFF
CDR3nt: TGTGCCATCAGTATAAACAATGAGCAGTTCTTC

d_gene: NA
abundance: many
v_gene: TRBV6-1
j_gene: TRBJ2-5
CDR3aa: CASSGGLGPLETQYF
CDR3nt: TGTGCCAGCAGTGGGGGGCTAGGCCCCTTGGAGACCCAGTACTTC

d_gene: TRBD2
abundance: NA
v_gene: TRBV2
j_gene: TRBJ2-2
CDR3aa: CASRASGSTGELFF
CDR3nt: TGTGCCAGCAGGGCTAGCGGAAGCACCGGGGAGCTGTTTTTT

d_gene: TRBD1
abundance: NA
v_gene: TRBV13
j_gene: TRBJ2-1
CDR3aa: CASSWDRGVYNEQFF
CDR3nt: TGTGCCAGCAGCTGGGACAGGGGCGTCTACAATGAGCAGTTCTTC

d_gene: NA
abundance: many
v_gene: TRBV11-2
j_gene: TRBJ2-3
CDR3aa: CASSPPFDTQYF
CDR3nt: TGTGCCAGCAGCCCCCCATTTGATACGCAGTATTTT

d_gene: TRBD1
abundance: few
v_gene: TRBV11-2
j_gene: TRBJ2-1
CDR3aa: CASSERRGQVYNEQFF
CDR3nt: TGTGCCAGCAGCGAGCGCCGGGGACAGGTCTACAATGAGCAGTTCTTC

d_gene: NA
abundance: many
v_gene: TRBV7-2
j_gene: TRBJ2-4
CDR3aa: CASSLEQGKNIQYF
CDR3nt: TGTGCCAGCAGCTTAGAACAGGGAAAAAACATTCAGTACTTC

d_gene: NA
abundance: many
v_gene: TRBV15
j_gene: TRBJ1-3
CDR3aa: CATSRDLGSSGNTIYF
CDR3nt: TGTGCCACCAGCAGAGATCTAGGGAGCTCTGGAAACACCATATATTTT

d_gene: NA
abundance: few
v_gene: TRBV25-1
j_gene: TRBJ1-4
CDR3aa: CASSRGSGSNEKLFF
CDR3nt: TGTGCCAGCAGTCGCGGTTCAGGGAGTAATGAAAAACTGTTTTTT

d_gene: TRBD2
abundance: few
v_gene: TRBV11-1
j_gene: TRBJ2-2
CDR3aa: CASSLGAPGLANTGELFF
CDR3nt: TGTGCCAGCAGCTTAGGAGCACCGGGACTAGCGAACACCGGGGAGCTGTTTTTT

d_gene: TRBD2
abundance: many
v_gene: TRBV11-3
j_gene: TRBJ2-3
CDR3aa: CASSFGRGYTDTQYF
CDR3nt: TGTGCCAGCAGCTTCGGGAGGGGGTACACAGATACGCAGTATTTT

d_gene: TRBD1
abundance: many
v_gene: TRBV7-2
j_gene: TRBJ2-7
CDR3aa: CASSLAGQGSYEQYF
CDR3nt: TGTGCCAGCAGCTTAGCGGGACAGGGCAGCTACGAGCAGTACTTC

d_gene: TRBD2
abundance: many
v_gene: TRBV7-7
j_gene: TRBJ2-2
CDR3aa: CASSPNEAGEGTGELFF
CDR3nt: TGTGCCAGCAGCCCCAACGAGGCGGGAGAAGGGACCGGGGAGCTGTTTTTT

d_gene: NA
abundance: NA
v_gene: TRBV12-5
j_gene: TRBJ1-2
CDR3aa: CASGLGHGEVGYTF
CDR3nt: TGTGCTAGTGGTTTGGGACATGGGGAGGTTGGCTACACCTTC

d_gene: TRBD1
abundance: NA
v_gene: TRBV29-1
j_gene: TRBJ1-2
CDR3aa: CSVIPGQKSYGYTF
CDR3nt: TGCAGCGTTATACCGGGACAGAAGAGCTATGGCTACACCTTC

d_gene: NA
abundance: NA
v_gene: TRBV7-3
j_gene: TRBJ2-2
CDR3aa: CVSSLGRGELFF
CDR3nt: TGTGTCAGCAGCTTAGGGCGCGGGGAGCTGTTTTTT

d_gene: TRBD1
abundance: NA
v_gene: TRBV5-6
j_gene: TRBJ2-2
CDR3aa: CASSWGTAGELFF
CDR3nt: TGTGCCAGCAGCTGGGGGACAGCCGGGGAGCTGTTTTTT

d_gene: NA
abundance: NA
v_gene: TRBV6-5
j_gene: TRBJ2-4
CDR3aa: CASSYLGPTGPLAKNIQYF
CDR3nt: TGTGCCAGCAGTTACCTGGGCCCCACAGGGCCTTTGGCCAAAAACATTCAGTACTTC

d_gene: NA
abundance: few
v_gene: TRBV25-1
j_gene: TRBJ2-3
CDR3aa: CASTRDPDTQYF
CDR3nt: TGTGCCAGCACCAGGGACCCCGATACGCAGTATTTT

d_gene: NA
abundance: NA
v_gene: TRBV20-1
j_gene: TRBJ2-1
CDR3aa: CSAPKSFHEQFF
CDR3nt: TGCAGTGCTCCAAAGTCCTTCCATGAGCAGTTCTTC

d_gene: NA
abundance: few
v_gene: TRBV12-3/TRBV12-4
j_gene: TRBJ1-2
CDR3aa: CASSPGTPYTF
CDR3nt: TGTGCCAGCAGTCCCGGGACACCTTACACCTTC

d_gene: NA
abundance: many
v_gene: TRBV12-3/TRBV12-4
j_gene: TRBJ2-7
CDR3aa: CASAYYPSYEQYF
CDR3nt: TGTGCCAGCGCCTACTACCCCTCCTACGAGCAGTACTTC

d_gene: NA
abundance: NA
v_gene: TRBV27
j_gene: TRBJ2-3
CDR3aa: CASRGDFRHGDTQYF
CDR3nt: TGTGCCAGCAGGGGGGACTTCCGGCACGGGGATACGCAGTATTTT

d_gene: NA
abundance: few
v_gene: TRBV5-1
j_gene: TRBJ1-1
CDR3aa: CASGLTKNTEAFF
CDR3nt: TGCGCCAGCGGACTTACAAAGAACACTGAAGCTTTCTTT

d_gene: NA
abundance: few
v_gene: TRBV11-3
j_gene: TRBJ1-3
CDR3aa: CASSLVGRRVSGNTIYF
CDR3nt: TGTGCCAGCAGCTTAGTAGGCCGGAGGGTCTCTGGAAACACCATATATTTT

d_gene: NA
abundance: few
v_gene: TRBV5-1
j_gene: TRBJ2-6
CDR3aa: CASSESGAGANVLTF
CDR3nt: TGCGCCAGCAGCGAATCAGGGGCTGGGGCCAACGTCCTGACTTTC

d_gene: NA
abundance: few
v_gene: TRBV3-1
j_gene: TRBJ1-1
CDR3aa: CASSREGLMNTEAFF
CDR3nt: TGTGCCAGCAGTCGAGAGGGACTCATGAACACTGAAGCTTTCTTT

d_gene: NA
abundance: few
v_gene: TRBV24-1
j_gene: TRBJ2-5
CDR3aa: CATSDSRKTGTFQETQYF
CDR3nt: TGTGCCACCAGTGACTCGCGGAAGACCGGGACATTTCAAGAGACCCAGTACTTC

d_gene: NA
abundance: many
v_gene: TRBV20-1
j_gene: TRBJ2-1
CDR3aa: CSAPDFYNEQFF
CDR3nt: TGCAGTGCGCCCGATTTCTACAATGAGCAGTTCTTC

d_gene: TRBD2
abundance: NA
v_gene: TRBV24-1
j_gene: TRBJ2-2
CDR3aa: CATSTGGSTGELFF
CDR3nt: TGTGCCACCAGCACGGGGGGGAGCACCGGGGAGCTGTTTTTT

d_gene: TRBD1
abundance: few
v_gene: TRBV12-3/TRBV12-4
j_gene: TRBJ2-5
CDR3aa: CASSSLQGATETQYF
CDR3nt: TGTGCCAGCAGTTCCCTGCAGGGGGCGACAGAGACCCAGTACTTC

d_gene: TRBD2
abundance: NA
v_gene: TRBV7-3
j_gene: TRBJ2-1
CDR3aa: CASSPTSSHEQFF
CDR3nt: TGTGCCAGCAGCCCGACTAGCTCGCATGAGCAGTTCTTC

d_gene: NA
abundance: NA
v_gene: TRBV11-3
j_gene: TRBJ1-6
CDR3aa: CASSLSSAPGGSYNSPLHF
CDR3nt: TGTGCCAGCAGCTTATCATCGGCGCCAGGTGGGAGCTATAATTCACCCCTCCACTTT

d_gene: TRBD2
abundance: few
v_gene: TRBV5-1
j_gene: TRBJ2-1
CDR3aa: CASSPLAVSYNEQFF
CDR3nt: TGCGCCAGCAGCCCCCTAGCGGTCTCCTACAATGAGCAGTTCTTC

d_gene: NA
abundance: once
v_gene: TRBV7-3
j_gene: TRBJ2-3
CDR3aa: CASSYYPDSTDTQYF
CDR3nt: TGTGCCAGCAGCTACTATCCAGACAGCACAGATACGCAGTATTTT

d_gene: TRBD2
abundance: many
v_gene: TRBV10-3
j_gene: TRBJ2-3
CDR3aa: CAITETSGATDTQYF
CDR3nt: TGTGCCATCACGGAGACTAGCGGGGCCACAGATACGCAGTATTTT

d_gene: TRBD2
abundance: NA
v_gene: TRBV20-1
j_gene: TRBJ2-3
CDR3aa: CSAVPGAPSGNPGDTQYF
CDR3nt: TGCAGTGCCGTCCCGGGGGCCCCTAGCGGGAACCCCGGAGATACGCAGTATTTT

d_gene: NA
abundance: many
v_gene: TRBV29-1
j_gene: TRBJ2-7
CDR3aa: CSVGAARGQYEQYF
CDR3nt: TGCAGCGTTGGGGCCGCTAGAGGCCAATACGAGCAGTACTTC

d_gene: NA
abundance: NA
v_gene: TRBV5-5
j_gene: TRBJ1-5
CDR3aa: CASSFFMVDSNQPQHF
CDR3nt: TGTGCCAGCAGCTTCTTTATGGTCGATAGCAATCAGCCCCAGCATTTT

d_gene: TRBD2
abundance: few
v_gene: TRBV5-1
j_gene: TRBJ2-2
CDR3aa: CASSPRTSSGGELFF
CDR3nt: TGCGCCAGCAGCCCCCGGACTAGTTCTGGCGGGGAGCTGTTTTTT